The 24 T cell receptor beta chains reported below all come from one sample, sequenced in a study of OX40 agonist ivuxolimab in advanced cancers. The library was made by the immunoSEQ multiplex PCR assay. Entries here come from immuneACCESS through TCRdb and include only in-frame sequences with V and J called. Some clones fail to appear in such tables; in the studies checked, an unresolved V gene covers under half of the shortfall, and the cause of the remainder is unknown. This sample gives under 150,000 clones in total; about 93% of them show up just once. The ten largest clones take up over 0.8% of the sample. The material was CD4+ or CD8+ T cells sorted from blood, obtained in a trial of the OX40 agonist ivuxolimab. The source is an adult with an advanced solid tumor such as melanoma, head and neck, liver or kidney cancer.

The chain links TRBV30 to TRBJ2-1; 10 bases align to TRBD2. Germline V gene data show CDR1 as GTSNPN and CDR2 as SVGIG (reference sequence). Losses at the gene ends were 3 bases for V and 3 bases for J; bases not matched to a gene: 2. The CDR3 is 14 amino acids. CDR3: CAWSLAGGYNEQFF. DNA for the CDR3: TGTGCCTGGAGCTTAGCGGGGGGCTACAATGAGCAGTTCTTC.

The genes are TRBV2 and TRBJ1-2, with TRBD1 as a possible D gene (6 bases). This CDR3 comprises 13 residues. V lost 6 bases, J lost 7 bases, and 15 bases lay in between. From germline, CDR1 is SNHLY and CDR2 FYNNEI. DNA for the CDR3: TGTGCCAGCAGGGGGGAAGGGGGTTCTGGCTACACCTTC. Protein: CASRGEGGSGYTF.

The V call is TRBV7-3, the J call TRBJ2-2; the D is unclear. CDR1 SGHTA and CDR2 FQGTGA come from the germline V gene. This CDR3 region has 13 residues. Trimming took off 2 bases at V and 2 bases at J, with 3 bases between the two ends. The CDR3 loop is CASSLDNTGELFF. The DNA of the CDR3 is TGTGCCAGCAGCTTAGATAACACCGGGGAGCTGTTTTTT.

V gene TRBV9 combines with J gene TRBJ2-2; 11 bases agree with TRBD2. Germline assignment: CDR1 SGDLS and CDR2 YYNGEE. J gave up 1 base and V 5 bases, and 4 bases lay outside the gene matches. The CDR3 is 16 amino acids. CDR3: CASSLSGGVNTGELFF. DNA for the CDR3: TGTGCCAGCAGTCTTAGCGGGGGGGTGAACACCGGGGAGCTGTTTTTT. Based on the CDR3 plus reference TRBV9 and TRBJ2-2, the full variable domain is DSGVTQTPKHLITATGQRVTLRCSPRSGDLSVYWYQQSLDQGLQFLIQYYNGEERAKGNILERFSAQQFPDLHSELNLSSLELGDSALYFCASSLSGGVNTGELFFGEGSRLTVL.

Here the CDR3 reads CASSQHRATGELFF. The CDR3, as DNA: TGCGCCAGCAGCCAACACAGGGCCACCGGGGAGCTGTTTTTT. J is TRBJ2-2 and V is TRBV10-1; possibly TRBD1 for D (6 bases). Germline V CDR1 and CDR2: WNHNN, SYGVQD (reference sequence). The CDR3 loop spans 14 amino acids. V gave up 6 bases and J gave up 4 bases, with 12 bases separating them.

The chain carries TRBV10-1 and TRBJ2-1; TRBD2 might be the D (6 bases). CDR1 and CDR2 from the germline V gene are WNHNN and SYGVQD (reference sequence). Trimming stripped 0 bases from V and 0 bases from J, with 15 bases between. This CDR3 has 18 residues. CDR3 loop: CASSESMASGGSYNEQFF. For the CDR3, the DNA is TGCGCCAGCAGTGAGTCGATGGCTTCCGGGGGCTCCTACAATGAGCAGTTCTTC.

This chain links TRBV7-3 with TRBJ2-7; D is unclear. V dropped 2 bases and J dropped 2 bases, with 7 bases sitting between them. Germline lookup yields CDR1 SGHTA and CDR2 FQGTGA. The CDR3 runs to 13 residues. CDR3 amino acids: CASSLGGTYEQYF. The CDR3 bases are TGTGCCAGCAGCTTAGGCGGTACCTACGAGCAGTACTTC.

The count of this clone is one. The chain joins TRBV9 to TRBJ2-5, with 8 bases aligning to TRBD2. The CDR3 extends over 14 amino acids. Germline V gene lookup returns CDR1 SGDLS and CDR2 YYNGEE. V lost 4 bases, J lost 2 bases, and 4 bases stayed unmatched. The CDR3 spells CASSPGGGQETQYF. CDR3 coding DNA: TGTGCCAGCAGCCCGGGGGGGGGACAAGAGACCCAGTACTTC.

This clone was seen only once. The rearrangement links TRBV28 to TRBJ2-7; no clear D. This CDR3 is 14 amino acids long. The germline V and J ends were trimmed by 6 bases and 3 bases, with 15 bases remaining between them. CDR1 is MDHEN and CDR2 is SYDVKM in the germline V gene. This chain's CDR3 is CASSLRAVGYEQYF. CDR3 in DNA: TGTGCCAGCAGCCTTCGAGCAGTGGGCTACGAGCAGTACTTC.

The genes are TRBV5-6 and TRBJ1-4, with unresolved D. The CDR3 is 14 amino acids. With 0 bases removed from V and 3 bases from J, the gap between germline ends came to 6 bases. CDR1 and CDR2 (germline): SGHDT, YYEEEE. The CDR3 region has the DNA TGTGCCAGCAGCTTGGGGACGGCTAATGAAAAACTGTTTTTT. Encoded protein: CASSLGTANEKLFF.

V gene TRBV9 combines with J gene TRBJ1-3; 7 positions agree with TRBD1. This CDR3 region has 16 residues. The V gene end was trimmed by 0 bases and the J gene end by 0 bases; junction bases not matched to a gene: 3. Germline CDR1 is SGDLS and CDR2 is YYNGEE. The CDR3, as DNA: TGTGCCAGCAGCGTAGCAGGGGGAAGCTCTGGAAACACCATATATTTT. This encodes CASSVAGGSSGNTIYF.

This rearrangement joins TRBV4-2 to TRBJ2-7; 10 bases match TRBD2. The germline V gene encodes CDR1 LGHNA and CDR2 YNFKEQ. The CDR3 runs 18 residues. After removal of 1 base from V and 0 bases from J, the junction contained 9 bases not matched to a gene. For the CDR3, the DNA is TGTGCCAGCAGCCAAGGCCCGACTAGCGGGCCTAGCTCCTACGAGCAGTACTTC. It encodes CASSQGPTSGPSSYEQYF.

The V gene is TRBV29-1, the J gene TRBJ1-5; a possible D gene is TRBD1 (6 bases). This CDR3 spans 14 amino acids. Germline assignment: CDR1 SQVTM and CDR2 ANQGSEA. Trimming pared 0 bases from V and 7 bases from J, leaving 13 bases between. CDR3 protein: CSVEETGSNQPQHF. CDR3 DNA sequence: TGCAGCGTTGAAGAGACAGGTAGTAACCAGCCCCAGCATTTT.

For this clone: The junction and the germline gene differ at one end; a read error may be behind it. This rearrangement joins TRBV5-4 to TRBJ1-5; no reliable D call. There are 14 residues in the CDR3. Germline V gives CDR1 SGHNT, CDR2 YYREEE (reference sequence). CDR3 residues: CASSQDKGSGPQHF. The CDR3 DNA sequence: TGCGCCAGCAGTCAAGATAAAGGCTCAGGGCCCCAGCATTTT.

This clone was detected once. This chain joins TRBV27 and TRBJ1-1; D is ambiguous. The CDR3 sequence is 13 residues long. Per the germline V gene, CDR1 is MNHEY and CDR2 is SMNVEV (reference sequence). Trimming removed 5 bases from V and 0 bases from J, with 7 bases in between. CDR3 nucleotide sequence: TGTGCCAGCAGTGCCTATGTGAACACTGAAGCTTTCTTT. Translating gives CASSAYVNTEAFF.

Concerning this clone: One end of the junction fails to match germline, which may point to a read error. This same CDR3 is encoded by further DNA sequences in the sample. The chain has TRBV6-5 and TRBJ1-5; 9 bases are shared with TRBD1. The CDR3 runs to 15 residues. Germline CDR1 reads MNHEY; CDR2 reads SVGAGI. CDR3 region: CASSYSWTGEQPQHF. CDR3 nucleotides: TGTGCCAGCAGTTACTCCTGGACAGGGGAACAGCCCCAGCACTTT.

The chain uses TRBV4-1 and TRBJ1-4; 7 bases map to TRBD1. Per the germline V gene, CDR1 is MGHRA and CDR2 is YSYEKL. J gave up 7 bases and V 1 base, and 3 bases lay outside the gene matches. The CDR3 spans 14 residues. DNA for the CDR3: TGCGCCAGCAGCCAAGGACAGGGAAGTGAAAAACTGTTTTTT. Encoded protein: CASSQGQGSEKLFF.

The rearrangement joins TRBV5-1 to TRBJ2-1; D gene ambiguous. The CDR3 has 13 amino acids. Between the trimmed V and J ends, which lost 0 bases and 2 bases, there was a span of 3 bases. Germline V CDR1 and CDR2: SGHRS, YFSETQ. In nucleotides, the CDR3 is TGCGCCAGCAGCTTGGACACCTACAATGAGCAGTTCTTC. It codes for CASSLDTYNEQFF.

This sequence joins TRBV9 and TRBJ1-2; tentative D call: TRBD1 (6 bases). Between the trimmed V and J ends, which lost 3 bases and 5 bases, there was a span of 11 bases. Germline V gene sequence: CDR1 SGDLS, CDR2 YYNGEE. CDR3 length equals 13 residues. The CDR3 is CASSAGAPYGYTF. The DNA of the CDR3 is TGTGCCAGCAGCGCAGGGGCCCCATATGGCTACACCTTC.

The chain combines TRBV7-2 with TRBJ2-7, with D perhaps given as TRBD1 or TRBD2 (6 bases each). Deletions cut 1 base from V and 0 bases from J, with 16 bases between. CDR3 size: 17 residues. From germline, CDR1 is SGHTA and CDR2 FQGNSA. The CDR3 loop reads CASSLVWGRGLSYEQYF. DNA for the CDR3: TGTGCCAGCAGCTTAGTGTGGGGCAGGGGACTCTCCTACGAGCAGTACTTC.

The chain is built from TRBV7-2 and TRBJ2-7; D might be TRBD1 or TRBD2, each matching 5 bases. Germline V CDR1 and CDR2: SGHTA, FQGNSA. The CDR3 extends over 13 amino acids. V lost 5 bases, J lost 3 bases, and 11 bases lay in between. The CDR3 sequence is CASSPGPGYEQYF. For the CDR3, the DNA is TGTGCCAGCAGCCCGGGACCAGGCTACGAGCAGTACTTC.

The V gene is TRBV10-3, the J gene TRBJ2-7; 8 bases agree with TRBD2. CDR3 size: 12 residues. Trimming took 7 bases from V and 4 from J; bases not matched to a gene: 3. Germline CDR1 is ENHRY and CDR2 is SYGVKD. CDR3 region: CAITRGEYEQYF. The CDR3 DNA sequence: TGTGCCATCACGCGGGGGGAATACGAGCAGTACTTC.

The CDR3 DNA is TGTGCCAGCAGTGGGGACAGTAGCAATCAGCCCCAGCATTTT. Protein product: CASSGDSSNQPQHF. This chain connects TRBV6-5 to TRBJ1-5, with TRBD1 matching 7 bases. The germline CDR1 and CDR2 sequences are MNHEY and SVGAGI. This CDR3 region has 14 residues. V dropped 5 bases and J dropped 0; count of bases not matched to a gene: 1.

This chain uses TRBV18 with TRBJ1-1, with 11 bases fitting TRBD1. The CDR3 has 18 amino acids. J was trimmed by 4 bases and V by 3 bases; bases with no gene match: 13. CDR1 is KGHSH and CDR2 is LQKENI in the germline V gene. The CDR3 region is CASSPEARTGGKGTEAFF. For the CDR3, the DNA is TGTGCCAGCTCACCCGAAGCTAGGACAGGGGGCAAGGGCACTGAAGCTTTCTTT.